There are many counts of the clone carrying this T cell receptor (beta chain). Its target is unknown. CDR1 and CDR2 from the germline V gene are MDHEN and SYDVKM. The CDR3 is made up of 13 amino acids. V shed 6 bases and J shed 4 bases, with 13 bases lying between them. For repertoire sequencing, the TCR beta CDR3 regions were amplified from RNA transcripts. HTBI primers primed a first-round RT-PCR, and a second-round multiplex PCR followed. TCRdb re-derived calls from the multiplex PCR reads in MiXCR, one entry per CDR3 protein. Here the sample spans about 620,000 distinct CDR3 sequences, over 20% being singletons. This sample is part of a study of Graves' ophthalmopathy and Graves' hyperthyroidism. Study conclusions and caveats: In blood appeared most of the expanded thyroid clonotypes whose frequency exceeded 0.001.

The authors isolated PBMCs from around 10 ml of fresh peripheral blood. Input material: peripheral blood. This TCR derives from a woman aged 18-35 years with stable Graves' hyperthyroidism. Some clones in this sample may be carry-over from other donors' samples. The V and J genes are TRBV28 and TRBJ2-7; D possibly corresponds to TRBD1 (6 bases). CDR3 residues: CASRLGQSYEQYF. CDR3 coding DNA: TGTGCCAGCAGACTCGGACAGAGTTACGAGCAGTACTTC. The full variable domain, its missing parts supplied by reference TRBV28 and TRBJ2-7, is DVKVTQSSRYLVKRTGEKVFLECVQDMDHENMFWYRQDPGLGLRLIYFSYDVKMKEKGDIPEGYSVSREKKERFSLILESASTNQTSMYLCASRLGQSYEQYFGPGTRLTVT.